This TCR beta chain was obtained from a study of technical replicates of blood from a few donors. This clone has a single count. Using immunoSEQ multiplex PCR, the repertoire was profiled, and TCRdb retains in-frame clones only, with some absent. The sample holds some 94,000 clones, almost 97% seen once. Germline CDR1 reads MGHDK; CDR2 reads SYGVNS. The CDR3 contains 13 residues. V was clipped by 6 bases and J by 0 bases, with 8 bases between them. The receptor comes from a human donor in good health. The sample taken for sequencing was T cells isolated from PBMCs. The V call is TRBV25-1, the J call TRBJ2-5; D is unresolved. The CDR3 DNA reads as TGTGCCAGCAGGACACCGTACCAAGAGACCCAGTACTTC. The encoded protein is CASRTPYQETQYF.